The TCR beta chain described here comes from a study of blood T cell repertoires in COVID-19. Study details: Both acute and convalescent COVID-19 samples were obtained from the United States, Italy and Spain.

Assignments of participants to cohorts depended upon their own reported clinical history. Method: immunoSEQ multiplex PCR; TCRdb's copy keeps in-frame clones and lacks some. This table holds 260,000 or so clones, about 91% found once. This clone has only one observation. CDR3 length: 14 amino acids. The germline gives CDR1 LGHDT, CDR2 YNNKEL (reference sequence). Trimming left V 4 bases short and J 4 bases short, with 13 bases between. Sequenced material: PBMCs or T cells enriched from blood (not recorded which). This clonotype was obtained from a woman in her forties with acute COVID-19. V and J are TRBV3-1 (or the pseudogene TRBV3-2) and TRBJ1-2; no definite D call. CDR3 DNA: TGTGCCAGCAGCCCCCTCGACATCGGCTATGGCTACACCTTC. Translated, it gives CASSPLDIGYGYTF.